This T cell receptor (beta chain) was captured in a study of cytomegalovirus exposure and HLA in healthy donors (dated 2017 in TCRdb). In terms of the full investigation: A later analysis indicated that the roughly 130 validation repertoires were generated on the platform also employed for the 720 or so repertoires of the first cohort. The aim of the study was to test whether cataloging public T cell receptors could identify signatures of past pathogen exposure. Besides the first cohort of 550 to 750 subjects, a separate validation cohort made up of 120 or so different subjects was used. To predict cytomegalovirus infection status, the study brought together high-throughput TCR immunosequencing, statistical association of individual TCRs with disease status, and machine learning.

Results the study describes overall, beyond this receptor: Three of the identified cytomegalovirus-associated TCR beta chains were confirmed in vitro to be specific for cytomegalovirus antigens. Cytomegalovirus status was reported to be diagnosed by the classifier with high specificity and sensitivity in both the original and validation cohorts. Most TCR sequences were seen in very few donors, while some public TCRs were found in many individuals. According to the authors, the approach could potentially be generalized to other disease states and immunological phenotypes. In a later analysis, TCRs clustered in the first cohort were found to also tend to co-occur in the approximately 110 validation repertoires, with 90% to 95% of cluster scores above 0. A later analysis had no HLA typing for the validation cohort, so co-occurrence there was scored across all 110 or so repertoires. A total of 164 TCR beta chains were listed by the study as associated with cytomegalovirus.

Library preparation employed the immunoSEQ multiplex PCR assay. The paper's processing steps were these. A statistical classification framework was built to diagnose cytomegalovirus status from the catalog of TCR beta chain sequences. TCRdb's version of the immuneACCESS table is confined to in-frame rearrangements and falls short of the full clone set. An unresolved V gene accounts for under half of the shortfall where checked; the remainder is of unknown origin. From that table come the V and J calls and clone size; the DNA was used to work out D and trimming. Recorded for this sample are roughly 120,000 clones; roughly 86% of them occurred a single time. The ten biggest clones cover about 5.3% of the sample. In the case of this clone: The specificity of this receptor is unknown. No base-level quality is on record; no much larger clone is a single base apart.

The CDR3, cysteine through phenylalanine, is 14 amino acids long. The only DNA kept is the CDR3, 42 bases in frame from the first base. Reading the germline V gene (reference sequence) gives CDR1 MNHNY and CDR2 SVGAGI. Trimming at the junction amounts to 1 base on V and 0 bases on J, and the germline ends lie 7 bases apart. Donors formed part of the validation cohort, which comprised some 120 subjects and was distinct from the first cohort of over 500 subjects. The source material was PBMCs. The clonotype was recovered from a man in his late teens or twenties in good health and CMV-seronegative. The rearrangement combines TRBV6-6 with TRBJ2-7; no confident D gene assignment can be made. At the DNA level, the sequence is TGTGCCAGCAGTTACTACGGTGGCTCCTACGAGCAGTACTTC. Its protein is CASSYYGGSYEQYF.